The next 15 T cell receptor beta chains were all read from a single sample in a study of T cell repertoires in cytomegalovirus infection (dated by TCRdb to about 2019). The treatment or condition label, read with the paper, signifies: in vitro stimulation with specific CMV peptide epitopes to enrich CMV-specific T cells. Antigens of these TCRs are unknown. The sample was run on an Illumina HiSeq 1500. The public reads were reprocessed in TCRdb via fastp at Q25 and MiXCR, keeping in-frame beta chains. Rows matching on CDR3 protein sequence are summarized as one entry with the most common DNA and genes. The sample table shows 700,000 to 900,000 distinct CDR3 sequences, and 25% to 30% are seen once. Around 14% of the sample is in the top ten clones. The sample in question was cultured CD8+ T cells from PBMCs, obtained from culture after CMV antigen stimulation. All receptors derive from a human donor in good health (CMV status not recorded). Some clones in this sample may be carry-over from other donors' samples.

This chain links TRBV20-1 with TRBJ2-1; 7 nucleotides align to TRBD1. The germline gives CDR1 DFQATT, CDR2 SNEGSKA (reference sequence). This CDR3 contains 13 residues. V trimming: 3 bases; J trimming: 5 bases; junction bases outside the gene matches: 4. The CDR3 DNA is TGCAGTGCTAGGAACAGGGGTCACAATGAGCAGTTCTTC. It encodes CSARNRGHNEQFF.

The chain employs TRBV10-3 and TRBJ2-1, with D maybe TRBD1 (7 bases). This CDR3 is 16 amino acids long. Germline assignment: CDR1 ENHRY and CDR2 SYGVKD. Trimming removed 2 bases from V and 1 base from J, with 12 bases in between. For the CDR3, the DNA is TGTGCCATCAGTGAGGAGCCAGGGGGGTCCTACAATGAGCAGTTCTTC. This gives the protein CAISEEPGGSYNEQFF.

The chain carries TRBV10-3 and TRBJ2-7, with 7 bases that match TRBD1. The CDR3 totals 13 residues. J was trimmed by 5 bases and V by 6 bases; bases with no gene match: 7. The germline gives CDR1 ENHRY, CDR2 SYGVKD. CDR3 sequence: CAIRINDRDEQYF. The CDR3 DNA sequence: TGTGCCATCAGGATTAACGACAGGGACGAGCAGTACTTC.

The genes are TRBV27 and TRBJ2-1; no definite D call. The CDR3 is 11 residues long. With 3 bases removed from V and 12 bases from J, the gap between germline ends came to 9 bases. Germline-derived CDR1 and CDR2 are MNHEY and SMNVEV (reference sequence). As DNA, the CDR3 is TGTGCCAGCAGTTTGGGTTTCGGGCAGTTCTTC. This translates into CASSLGFGQFF.

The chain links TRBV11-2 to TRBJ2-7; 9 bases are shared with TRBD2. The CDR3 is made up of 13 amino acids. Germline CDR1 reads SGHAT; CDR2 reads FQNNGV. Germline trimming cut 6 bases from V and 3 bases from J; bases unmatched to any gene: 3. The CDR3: CASSSTSGYEQYV. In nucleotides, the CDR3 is TGTGCCAGCAGTTCGACTAGCGGCTACGAGCAGTACGTC.

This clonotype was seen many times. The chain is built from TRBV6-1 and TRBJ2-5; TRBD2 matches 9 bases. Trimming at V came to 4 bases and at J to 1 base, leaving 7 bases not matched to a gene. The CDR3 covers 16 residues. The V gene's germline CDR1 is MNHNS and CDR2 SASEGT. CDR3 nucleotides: TGTGCCAGCAGTGGGCCCTTAGCGGGGGTCCAAGAGACCCAGTACTTC. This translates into CASSGPLAGVQETQYF.

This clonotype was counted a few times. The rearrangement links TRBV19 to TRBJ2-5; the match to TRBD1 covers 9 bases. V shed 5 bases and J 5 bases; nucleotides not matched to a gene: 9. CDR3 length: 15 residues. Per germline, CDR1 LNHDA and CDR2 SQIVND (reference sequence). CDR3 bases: TGTGCCAGTAGTCTAACAGGGGGCTTAGGGGAGACCCAGTACTTC. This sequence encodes CASSLTGGLGETQYF.

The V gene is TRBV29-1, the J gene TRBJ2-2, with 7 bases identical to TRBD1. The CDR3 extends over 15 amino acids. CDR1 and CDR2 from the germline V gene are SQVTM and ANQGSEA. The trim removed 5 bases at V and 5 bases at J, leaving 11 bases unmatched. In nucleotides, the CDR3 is TGCAGCGTTTTGGAGACAGGGTTACAAACCGGGGAGCTGTTTTTT. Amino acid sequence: CSVLETGLQTGELFF.

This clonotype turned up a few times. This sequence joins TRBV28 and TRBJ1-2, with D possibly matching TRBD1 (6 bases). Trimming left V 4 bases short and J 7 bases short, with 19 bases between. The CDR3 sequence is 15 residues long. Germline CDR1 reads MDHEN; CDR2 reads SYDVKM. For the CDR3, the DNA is TGTGCCAGCAGTTATGCTCCGGGGGCGATTTTTGGCTACACCTTC. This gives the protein CASSYAPGAIFGYTF.

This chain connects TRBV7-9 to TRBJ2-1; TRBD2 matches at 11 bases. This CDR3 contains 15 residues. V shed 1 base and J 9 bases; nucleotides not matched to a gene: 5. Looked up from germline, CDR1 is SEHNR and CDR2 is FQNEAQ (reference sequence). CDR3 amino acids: CASSLEVSGGAEQFF. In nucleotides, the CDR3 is TGTGCCAGCAGCTTAGAAGTTAGCGGGGGGGCTGAGCAGTTCTTC. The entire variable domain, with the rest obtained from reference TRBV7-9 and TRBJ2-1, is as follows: DTGVSQNPRHKITKRGQNVTFRCDPISEHNRLYWYRQTLGQGPEFLTYFQNEAQLEKSRLLSDRFSAERPKGSFSTLEIQRTEQGDSAMYLCASSLEVSGGAEQFFGPGTRLTVL.

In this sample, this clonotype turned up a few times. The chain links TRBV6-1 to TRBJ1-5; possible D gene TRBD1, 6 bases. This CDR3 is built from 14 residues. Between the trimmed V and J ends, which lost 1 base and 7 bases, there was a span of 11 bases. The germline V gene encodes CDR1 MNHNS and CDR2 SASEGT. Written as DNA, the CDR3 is TGTGCCAGCAGTGAAGAGGGGGTTGGACAGCCCCAGCATTTT. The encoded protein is CASSEEGVGQPQHF.

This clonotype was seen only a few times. The CDR3 region is CASSYKGRQPQHF. Written as DNA, the CDR3 is TGTGCCAGCAGTTACAAGGGTCGACAACCCCAGCATTTT. This chain joins TRBV6-5 and TRBJ1-5; D ambiguous. The CDR3 totals 13 residues. The V gene lost 2 bases and the J gene lost 10 bases, with 12 bases spanning the gap. From germline, CDR1 is MNHEY and CDR2 SVGAGI.

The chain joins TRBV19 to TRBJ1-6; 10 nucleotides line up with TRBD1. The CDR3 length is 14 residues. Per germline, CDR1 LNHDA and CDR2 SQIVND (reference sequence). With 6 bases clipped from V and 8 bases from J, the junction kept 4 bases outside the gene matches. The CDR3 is CASRGQGQYSPLHF. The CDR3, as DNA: TGTGCCAGTAGGGGACAGGGGCAATATTCACCCCTCCACTTT.

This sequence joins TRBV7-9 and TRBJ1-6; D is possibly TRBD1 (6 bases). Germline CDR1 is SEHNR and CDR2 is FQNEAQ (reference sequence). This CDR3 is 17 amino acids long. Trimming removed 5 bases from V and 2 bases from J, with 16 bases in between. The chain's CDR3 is CASSPEGGRAYNSPLHF. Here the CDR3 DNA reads TGTGCCAGCAGCCCAGAGGGGGGGCGCGCCTATAATTCACCCCTCCACTTT. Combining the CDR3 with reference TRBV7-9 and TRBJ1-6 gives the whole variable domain DTGVSQNPRHKITKRGQNVTFRCDPISEHNRLYWYRQTLGQGPEFLTYFQNEAQLEKSRLLSDRFSAERPKGSFSTLEIQRTEQGDSAMYLCASSPEGGRAYNSPLHFGNGTRLTVT.

CDR3 sequence (DNA): TGTGCCAGCAGCGCCGGACTAGCGGGGGGGCTGGGGTACCAAGAGACCCAGTACTTC. It codes for CASSAGLAGGLGYQETQYF. V and J are TRBV7-9 and TRBJ2-5; 15 bases are shared with TRBD2. The ends lost 5 bases at V and 0 bases at J; junction bases unmatched: 10. The CDR3 extends over 19 amino acids. The germline gives CDR1 SEHNR, CDR2 FQNEAQ (reference sequence).